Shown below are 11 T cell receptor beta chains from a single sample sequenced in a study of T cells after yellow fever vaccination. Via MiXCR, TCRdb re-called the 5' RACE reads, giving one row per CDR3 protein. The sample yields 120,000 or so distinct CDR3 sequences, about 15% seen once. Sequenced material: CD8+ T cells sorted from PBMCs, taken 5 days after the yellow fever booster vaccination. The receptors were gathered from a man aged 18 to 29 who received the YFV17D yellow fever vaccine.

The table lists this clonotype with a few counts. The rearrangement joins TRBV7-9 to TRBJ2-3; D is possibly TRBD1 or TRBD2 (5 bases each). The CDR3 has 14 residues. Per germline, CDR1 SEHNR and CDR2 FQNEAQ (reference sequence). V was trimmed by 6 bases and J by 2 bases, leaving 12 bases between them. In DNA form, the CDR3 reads TGTGCCAGCAGTAGTCCGGGGCTCACAGATACGCAGTATTTT. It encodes CASSSPGLTDTQYF. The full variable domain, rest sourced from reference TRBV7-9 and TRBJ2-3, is DTGVSQNPRHKITKRGQNVTFRCDPISEHNRLYWYRQTLGQGPEFLTYFQNEAQLEKSRLLSDRFSAERPKGSFSTLEIQRTEQGDSAMYLCASSSPGLTDTQYFGPGTRLTVL.

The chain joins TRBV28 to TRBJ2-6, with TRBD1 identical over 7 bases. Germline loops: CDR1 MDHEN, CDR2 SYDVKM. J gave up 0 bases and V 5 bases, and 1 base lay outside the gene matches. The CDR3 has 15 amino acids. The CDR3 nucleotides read TGTGCCAGCAGTGGGACAGTCTCTGGGGCCAACGTCCTGACTTTC. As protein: CASSGTVSGANVLTF.

CDR3 DNA: TGTGCCAGCCCGGGACTCTGGAAGGCCTACGAGCAGTACTTC. It is translated as CASPGLWKAYEQYF. The chain carries TRBV25-1 and TRBJ2-7; TRBD2 is a possible D gene (6 bases). The germline gives CDR1 MGHDK, CDR2 SYGVNS. CDR3 length: 14 residues. The ends were cut back, 8 bases at V and 2 bases at J, with 16 bases in the middle.

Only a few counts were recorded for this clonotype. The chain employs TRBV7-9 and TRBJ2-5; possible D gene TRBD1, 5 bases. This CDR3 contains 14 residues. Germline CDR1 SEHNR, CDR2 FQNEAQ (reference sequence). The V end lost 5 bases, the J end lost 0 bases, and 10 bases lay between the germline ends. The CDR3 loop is CASSADSNQETQYF. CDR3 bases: TGTGCCAGCAGCGCCGACAGTAACCAAGAGACCCAGTACTTC.

Written as DNA, the CDR3 is TGCGCCAGCGGGACAGGGGACAGCTCCTACAATGAGCAGTTCTTC. It encodes CASGTGDSSYNEQFF. The chain is built from TRBV5-1 and TRBJ2-1; 10 nucleotides match TRBD1. The CDR3 is 15 residues long. V was pared by 7 bases and J by 0 bases, with 4 bases of the junction left unmatched. In germline, CDR1 is SGHRS, CDR2 YFSETQ.

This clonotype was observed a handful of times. The CDR3 nucleotides read TGTGCCAGCAGTTACGATCGAGATCGGGGCACTGAAGCTTTCTTT. This translates into CASSYDRDRGTEAFF. V gene TRBV6-5 combines with J gene TRBJ1-1; D remains ambiguous. V was shortened by 2 bases and J by 4 bases, with 14 bases between the two germline ends. The CDR3 has 15 amino acids. CDR1 is MNHEY and CDR2 is SVGAGI in the germline V gene.

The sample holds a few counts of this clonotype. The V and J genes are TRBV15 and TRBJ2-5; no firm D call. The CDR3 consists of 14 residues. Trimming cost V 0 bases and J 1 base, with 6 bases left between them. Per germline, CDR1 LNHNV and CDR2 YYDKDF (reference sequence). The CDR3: CATSRDKPQETQYF. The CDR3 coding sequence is TGTGCCACCAGCAGAGATAAGCCCCAAGAGACCCAGTACTTC. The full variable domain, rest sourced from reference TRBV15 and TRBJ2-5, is DAMVIQNPRYQVTQFGKPVTLSCSQTLNHNVMYWYQQKSSQAPKLLFHYYDKDFNNEADTPDNFQSRRPNTSFCFLDIRSPGLGDTAMYLCATSRDKPQETQYFGPGTRLLVL.

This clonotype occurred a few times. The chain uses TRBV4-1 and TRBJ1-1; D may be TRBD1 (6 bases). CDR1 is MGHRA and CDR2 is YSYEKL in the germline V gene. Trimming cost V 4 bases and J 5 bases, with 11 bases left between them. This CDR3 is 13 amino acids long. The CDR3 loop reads CASSRIGGTEAFF. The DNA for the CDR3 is TGCGCCAGCAGCCGAATAGGGGGGACTGAAGCTTTCTTT.

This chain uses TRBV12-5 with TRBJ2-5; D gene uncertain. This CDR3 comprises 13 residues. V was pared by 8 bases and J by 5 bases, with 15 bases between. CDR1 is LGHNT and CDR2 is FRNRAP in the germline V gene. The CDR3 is CASRVWRWETQYF. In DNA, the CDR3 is TGTGCTAGTCGGGTATGGCGTTGGGAGACCCAGTACTTC. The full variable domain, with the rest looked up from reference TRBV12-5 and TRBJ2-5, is DARVTQTPRHKVTEMGQEVTMRCQPILGHNTVFWYRQTMMQGLELLAYFRNRAPLDDSGMPKDRFSAEMPDATLATLKIQPSEPRDSAVYFCASRVWRWETQYFGPGTRLLVL.

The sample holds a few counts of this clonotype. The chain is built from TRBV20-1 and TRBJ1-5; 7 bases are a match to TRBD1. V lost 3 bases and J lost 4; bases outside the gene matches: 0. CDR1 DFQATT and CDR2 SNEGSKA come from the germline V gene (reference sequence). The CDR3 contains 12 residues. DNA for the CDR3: TGCAGTGCTAGGACAGGGAATCAGCCCCAGCATTTT. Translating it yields CSARTGNQPQHF.

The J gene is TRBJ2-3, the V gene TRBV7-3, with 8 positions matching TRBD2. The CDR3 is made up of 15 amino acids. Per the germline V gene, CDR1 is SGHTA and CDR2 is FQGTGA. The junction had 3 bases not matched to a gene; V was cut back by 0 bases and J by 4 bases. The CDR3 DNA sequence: TGTGCCAGCAGCTTAACGGCGGGGGGTTCAGATACGCAGTATTTT. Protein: CASSLTAGGSDTQYF.